This TCR beta chain was identified in a study of PD-1 blockade in classical Hodgkin lymphoma. To note about this clone: What it recognizes is unknown.

TCRdb's table, derived via immunoSEQ multiplex PCR, lists solely in-frame clones and lacks some. The sample contains around 26,000 clones, 81% of which appear only once. Every patient was affected by relapse after autologous stem cell transplantation, while exposure to brentuximab vedotin was not uniform. Complete response, partial response or progressive disease was recorded as best response. Study-wide findings and caveats: Those achieving complete response showed baseline diversity like newly diagnosed patients. Some patients started nivolumab under 1 year after ASCT, and they were excluded. It was reported that newly diagnosed patients had less baseline TCR diversity than healthy donors.

CDR3 length: 14 amino acids. The germline CDR1 and CDR2 sequences are GTSNPN and SVGIG (reference sequence). Losses at the gene ends were 5 bases for V and 1 base for J; bases not matched to a gene: 4. The clonotype originates from a human donor with classical Hodgkin lymphoma. Sequencing was performed on peripheral blood mononuclear cells (PBMCs), taken before the second cycle of nivolumab. The V gene is TRBV30, the J gene TRBJ2-3; 9 nucleotides agree with TRBD2. The chain's CDR3 is CAWAGGPGTDTQYF. CDR3 coding DNA: TGTGCCTGGGCGGGGGGGCCGGGCACAGATACGCAGTATTTT.